The T cell receptor beta chain described here comes from a study of CD8 T cells in ankylosing spondylitis (dated by TCRdb to about 2017). Some background on the complete study: The study set out to find disease-linked TCR variants by profiling T cell receptor beta repertoires in ankylosing spondylitis patients and healthy donors. In total, the full study cohort was made up of 85 to 140 healthy donors and approximately 24 ankylosing spondylitis patients. Peripheral blood was sampled, and synovial fluid was also collected from ankylosing spondylitis patients. Study-level results and caveats: Significant enrichment of the disease-linked clones was reported in matched synovial fluid samples from ankylosing spondylitis patients. Some TCR beta motif variants had previously been reported in synovial fluid and blood of reactive arthritis patients, which suggested common disease-initiation mechanisms. The disease-linked clones had a CD8+ phenotype and were found at relatively low frequencies in peripheral blood. Blood from ankylosing spondylitis patients appeared to be characterized by a TCR beta motif composed of under 10 highly homologous amino acid variants.

Reads for this sample came from an Illumina HiSeq 2500. TCR beta libraries were prepared by quantitative 5'-RACE with molecular barcodes. The paper's processing steps were these. To identify disease-linked TCR variants, a new computational method was used, one built on a probabilistic model of VDJ rearrangement. TCRdb trimmed the raw reads at Q25, called clones with MiXCR and kept productive beta chains. Under each unique CDR3 protein, matching rows form one entry showing the most common genes and DNA. The V and J calls come from TCRdb's annotation, not from the publication. The sample records some 120,000 distinct CDR3 sequences, over 6.5% of which are singletons. The ten largest clones take up 10% to 15% of the sample. The CDR3 numbers 14 residues from cysteine through phenylalanine. Just the 42-base CDR3 DNA is kept, in frame starting at base 1. According to the germline V gene, CDR1 reads SGHRS and CDR2 reads YFSETQ. Trimming removed 5 bases from V and 2 bases from J; the gene matches leave 6 bases unexplained.

Many counts were recorded for this clonotype. Which antigen it targets is not known. No much larger clonotype is one base removed from it; base qualities were not supplied. Sequenced material: blood, either unsorted or a sorted T cell fraction (not recorded which). This TCR was recovered from a male donor with ankylosing spondylitis or in good health (not recorded which). The chain joins TRBV5-1 to TRBJ1-1, and TRBD1 matches 7 of the central bases. The CDR3 loop reads CASRAGTANTEAFF. The sequenced DNA is TGCGCCAGCAGAGCCGGGACAGCCAACACTGAAGCTTTCTTT.